These T cell receptor beta chains were read from a single sample in a study of cytomegalovirus exposure and HLA in healthy donors. The repertoire was sequenced with immunoSEQ multiplex PCR; TCRdb's copy has only in-frame clones and lacks some. This table holds some 120,000 clones, about three quarters found once. Sequenced: PBMCs. Receptors originate from a man aged 25 to 40 in good health and CMV-seronegative. Both conserved end residues are part of each CDR3. The D gene is left open where the match is weak. The listing skips clone size in some rows; elsewhere it reads once, few, many or a size class.

TRBJ2-7 . 13 . TRBV9 CASSVETGTEQYF TGTGCCAGCAGCGTAGAGACAGGAACCGAGCAGTACTTC
TRBJ2-7 few 15 TRBD2 TRBV7-2 CASSFGGSSSYEQYF TGTGCCAGCAGCTTCGGGGGGTCCTCATCCTACGAGCAGTACTTC
TRBJ2-7 . 15 TRBD2 TRBV5-1 CASSFAGGGMNEQYF TGCGCCAGCAGCTTCGCTGGGGGGGGGATGAACGAGCAGTACTTC
TRBJ2-3 few 16 TRBD1 TRBV7-7 CASSLSGTGGVDTQYF TGTGCCAGCAGCTTGAGTGGGACAGGGGGCGTAGATACGCAGTATTTT
TRBJ1-4 . 17 . TRBV28 CASSFVRWAGGDEKLFF TGTGCCAGCAGTTTTGTAAGATGGGCCGGGGGGGATGAAAAACTGTTTTTT
TRBJ2-4 . 17 . TRBV10-3 CAISESRVTLAKNIQYF TGTGCCATCAGTGAGTCTAGAGTGACACTAGCCAAAAACATTCAGTACTTC
TRBJ2-1 once 14 TRBD2 TRBV6-1 CASRLAGRENEQFF TGTGCCAGCCGTCTAGCGGGAAGAGAGAATGAGCAGTTCTTC
TRBJ1-4 . 13 TRBD1 TRBV28 CASRRTGGEKLFF TGTGCCAGCAGAAGGACAGGGGGCGAAAAACTGTTTTTT
TRBJ1-4 once 15 . TRBV30 CAWRGGQLLHEKLFF TGTGCCTGGAGAGGCGGACAGCTGCTGCATGAAAAACTGTTTTTT
TRBJ2-7 . 16 TRBD1 TRBV5-1 CASSLGDRGALSEQYF TGCGCCAGCAGCTTGGGAGACAGGGGTGCGTTAAGCGAGCAGTACTTC
TRBJ2-2 few 16 . TRBV4-1 CASSQPTRSKPGELFF TGCGCCAGCAGCCAGCCGACTAGGTCGAAGCCCGGGGAGCTGTTTTTT
TRBJ2-7 . 14 . TRBV6-5 CASRHDSLEGEQYF TGTGCCAGCAGACATGACTCGCTTGAGGGCGAGCAGTACTTC
TRBJ1-1 . 14 TRBD1 TRBV29-1 CSVDLTGRYTEAFF TGCAGCGTTGACTTGACAGGGAGGTACACTGAAGCTTTCTTT
TRBJ2-1 . 14 . TRBV9 CASSVDSRYNEQFF TGTGCCAGCAGCGTAGATTCCAGATACAATGAGCAGTTCTTC
TRBJ2-7 . 15 TRBD1 TRBV5-1 CASSLVDRRTYEQYF TGCGCCAGCAGCTTGGTGGACAGGAGAACCTACGAGCAGTACTTC
TRBJ1-3 . 16 . TRBV5-1 CASSLTTGDSGNTIYF TGCGCCAGCAGCTTGACTACAGGAGACTCTGGAAACACCATATATTTT
TRBJ2-5 . 15 . TRBV30 CAWNIPGIARETQYF TGTGCCTGGAATATCCCGGGGATCGCGAGGGAGACCCAGTACTTC
TRBJ2-3 . 15 TRBD2 TRBV10-2 CASSASGGLTDTQYF TGCGCCAGCAGTGCTAGCGGGGGGCTGACAGATACGCAGTATTTT
TRBJ2-1 . 15 . TRBV28 CASSLVSSGNNEQFF TGTGCCAGCAGTTTAGTTAGTAGCGGAAACAATGAGCAGTTCTTC
TRBJ2-5 few 15 . TRBV29-1 CSVNRRGLSQETQYF TGCAGCGTTAATCGGAGGGGACTTTCACAAGAGACCCAGTACTTC
TRBJ2-3 . 18 TRBD1 TRBV27 CASSLRAHRTGVADTQYF TGTGCCAGCAGTTTAAGGGCCCATAGGACAGGGGTCGCAGATACGCAGTATTTT
TRBJ1-2 . 16 TRBD1 TRBV5-1 CASSLAQGQGNGGYTF TGCGCCAGCAGCTTGGCTCAGGGACAGGGGAACGGGGGCTACACCTTC
TRBJ1-1 . 13 . TRBV11-3 CASSLGGFTEAFF TGTGCCAGCAGCTTGGGGGGTTTCACTGAAGCTTTCTTT
TRBJ1-5 . 15 TRBD1 TRBV5-1 CASATGTGEGQPQHF TGCGCCAGCGCTACTGGGACAGGGGAAGGTCAGCCCCAGCATTTT
TRBJ1-2 . 14 . TRBV19 CASSIDLREDGYTF TGTGCCAGTAGTATAGATCTACGGGAGGATGGCTACACCTTC
TRBJ2-7 . 17 . TRBV5-1 CASSLDTGKAAVYQQYF TGCGCCAGCAGCTTGGATACAGGGAAAGCGGCCGTCTACCAGCAGTACTTC
TRBJ2-5 . 13 . TRBV7-9 CASSLQGSGEQYF TGTGCCAGCAGCTTACAGGGATCGGGGGAGCAGTACTTC
TRBJ2-7 . 14 TRBD2 TRBV6-5 CASSYGAGAYEQYF TGTGCCAGCAGTTACGGGGCGGGGGCCTACGAGCAGTACTTC
TRBJ2-7 . 15 TRBD2 TRBV7-2 CASSLNGGSWYEQYF TGTGCCAGCAGCTTAAATGGCGGGAGCTGGTACGAGCAGTACTTC
TRBJ1-1 . 15 . TRBV19 CASSMAGFMNTEAFF TGTGCCAGTAGTATGGCAGGGTTCATGAACACTGAAGCTTTCTTT
TRBJ2-1 few 14 TRBD2 TRBV6-4 CASSAGTSRHEQFF TGTGCCAGCAGTGCCGGGACTAGCCGGCATGAGCAGTTCTTC
TRBJ2-7 . 13 TRBD1 TRBV10-3 CAISTGTVYEQYF TGTGCCATCAGTACCGGGACAGTCTACGAGCAGTACTTC
TRBJ2-7 once 16 TRBD1 TRBV29-1 CSVRDRGDLTNYEQYF TGCAGCGTTCGGGACAGGGGCGATCTAACCAACTACGAGCAGTACTTC
TRBJ2-5 . 18 TRBD2 TRBV19 CASSIFSGGRRSQETQYF TGTGCCAGTAGTATCTTTAGCGGGGGGCGTCGATCTCAAGAGACCCAGTACTTC
TRBJ1-5 once 16 . TRBV27 CASSLLAGESNQPQHF TGTGCCAGCAGTTTATTAGCAGGGGAGAGCAATCAGCCCCAGCATTTT
TRBJ2-3 . 14 . TRBV10-1 CASSPDRYTDTQYF TGCGCCAGCAGCCCTGACAGATACACAGATACGCAGTATTTT
TRBJ1-2 . 14 . TRBV6-1 CASRRRGSAYGYTF TGTGCCAGCAGACGGAGGGGCTCCGCCTATGGCTACACCTTC
TRBJ2-2 . 15 . TRBV30 CAWSVLRGGTGELFF TGTGCCTGGAGTGTCCTTAGGGGGGGTACCGGGGAGCTGTTTTTT
TRBJ2-5 . 15 TRBD2 TRBV5-4 CASSPTSGGGETQYF TGTGCCAGCAGCCCGACTAGCGGGGGGGGAGAGACCCAGTACTTC
TRBJ2-3 . 17 TRBD2 TRBV29-1 CSVGSGASGSRADTQYF TGCAGCGTTGGGTCAGGGGCTAGCGGGAGTCGGGCAGATACGCAGTATTTT
TRBJ2-7 . 15 TRBD2 TRBV2 CASSDPGLAGFEQYF TGTGCCAGCAGTGATCCCGGACTAGCGGGTTTTGAGCAGTACTTC
TRBJ2-7 . 14 TRBD1 TRBV11-2 CASSRRTGGNEQYF TGTGCCAGCAGCCGTCGGACAGGGGGTAACGAGCAGTACTTC
TRBJ1-1 once 14 TRBD1 TRBV11-2 CASSPQRGGGEAFF TGTGCCAGCAGCCCTCAGAGAGGGGGCGGTGAAGCTTTCTTT
TRBJ1-5 . 16 . TRBV28 CASSSRVRISNQPQHF TGTGCCAGCAGTTCCCGAGTGAGGATTAGCAATCAGCCCCAGCATTTT
TRBJ1-1 . 12 . TRBV28 CASSLVAVEAFF TGTGCCAGCAGTTTAGTGGCGGTTGAAGCTTTCTTT
TRBJ2-7 . 14 TRBD1 TRBV14 CASSPQGASYEQYF TGTGCCAGCAGCCCACAGGGGGCCTCCTACGAGCAGTACTTC